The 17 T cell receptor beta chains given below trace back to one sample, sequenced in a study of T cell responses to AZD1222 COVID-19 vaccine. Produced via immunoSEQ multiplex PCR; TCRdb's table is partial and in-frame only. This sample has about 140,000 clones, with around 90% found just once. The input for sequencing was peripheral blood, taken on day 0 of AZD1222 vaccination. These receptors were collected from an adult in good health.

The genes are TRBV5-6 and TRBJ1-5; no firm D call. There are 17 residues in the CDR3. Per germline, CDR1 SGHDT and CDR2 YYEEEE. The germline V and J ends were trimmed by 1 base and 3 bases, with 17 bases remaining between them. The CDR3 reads CASSLSFSGMANQPQHF. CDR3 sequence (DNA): TGTGCCAGCAGCTTGTCCTTCTCCGGGATGGCCAATCAGCCCCAGCATTTT. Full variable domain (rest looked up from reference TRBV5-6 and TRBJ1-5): DAGVTQSPTHLIKTRGQQVTLRCSPKSGHDTVSWYQQALGQGPQFIFQYYEEEERQRGNFPDRFSGHQFPNYSSELNVNALLLGDSALYLCASSLSFSGMANQPQHFGDGTRLSIL.

CDR3 loop: CAIKPGGTGELFF. CDR3 bases: TGTGCCATCAAGCCGGGAGGGACCGGGGAGCTGTTTTTT. V is TRBV10-3 and J is TRBJ2-2; TRBD2 agrees at 8 bases. The ends lost 7 bases at V and 5 bases at J; junction bases unmatched: 3. The CDR3 loop spans 13 amino acids. Germline assignment: CDR1 ENHRY and CDR2 SYGVKD.

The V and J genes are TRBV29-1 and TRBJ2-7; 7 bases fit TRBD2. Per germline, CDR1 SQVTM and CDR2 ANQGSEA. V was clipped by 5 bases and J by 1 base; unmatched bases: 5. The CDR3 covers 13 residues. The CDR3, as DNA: TGCAGCGTTATGCCTAGCGGATCCTACGAGCAGTACTTC. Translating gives CSVMPSGSYEQYF.

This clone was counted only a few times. CDR3 bases: TGTGCCAGTAGTATAGGTAACAGCCAGAACACCGGGGAGCTGTTTTTT. It codes for CASSIGNSQNTGELFF. V usage is TRBV19 and J usage is TRBJ2-2; D is ambiguous. The CDR3 consists of 16 residues. Trimming left V 1 base short and J 1 base short, with 10 bases between. Per the germline V gene, CDR1 is LNHDA and CDR2 is SQIVND (reference sequence).

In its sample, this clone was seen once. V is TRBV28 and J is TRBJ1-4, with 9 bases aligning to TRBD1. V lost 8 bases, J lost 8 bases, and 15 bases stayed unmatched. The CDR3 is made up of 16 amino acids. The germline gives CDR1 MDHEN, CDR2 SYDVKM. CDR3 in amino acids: CASSLTAGTGTEKLFF. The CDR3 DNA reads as TGTGCCAGCTCCTTAACCGCCGGGACAGGGACGGAAAAACTGTTTTTT.

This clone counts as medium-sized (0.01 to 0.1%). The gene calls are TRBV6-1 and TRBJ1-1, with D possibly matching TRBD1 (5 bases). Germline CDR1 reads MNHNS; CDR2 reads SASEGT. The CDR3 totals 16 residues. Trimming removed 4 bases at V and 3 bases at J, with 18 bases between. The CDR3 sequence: CASSVADGGGHTEAFF. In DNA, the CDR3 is TGTGCCAGCAGTGTGGCGGATGGGGGGGGTCACACTGAAGCTTTCTTT.

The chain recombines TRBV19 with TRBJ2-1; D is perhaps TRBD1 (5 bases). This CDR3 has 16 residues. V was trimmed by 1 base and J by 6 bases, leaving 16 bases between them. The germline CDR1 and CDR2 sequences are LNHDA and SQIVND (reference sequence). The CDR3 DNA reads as TGTGCCAGTAGTATAGTGGCAGGGTCAGGATCCAATGAGCAGTTCTTC. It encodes CASSIVAGSGSNEQFF.

In nucleotides, the CDR3 is TGCAGTGCCAGTAACAATCGGGAAACCGGGGAGCTGTTTTTT. It translates to CSASNNRETGELFF. V usage is TRBV20-1 and J usage is TRBJ2-2; D possibly corresponds to TRBD2 (5 bases). CDR1 DFQATT and CDR2 SNEGSKA come from the germline V gene (reference sequence). The CDR3 has 14 amino acids. Trimming removed 6 bases from V and 5 bases from J, with 16 bases in between.

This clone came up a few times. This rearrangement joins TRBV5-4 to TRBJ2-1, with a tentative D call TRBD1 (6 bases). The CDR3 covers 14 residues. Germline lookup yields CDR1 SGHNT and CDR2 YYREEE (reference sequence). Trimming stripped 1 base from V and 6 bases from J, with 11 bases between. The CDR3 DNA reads TGTGCCAGCAGCTTGCAGGGGATACGCAATGAGCAGTTCTTC. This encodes CASSLQGIRNEQFF.

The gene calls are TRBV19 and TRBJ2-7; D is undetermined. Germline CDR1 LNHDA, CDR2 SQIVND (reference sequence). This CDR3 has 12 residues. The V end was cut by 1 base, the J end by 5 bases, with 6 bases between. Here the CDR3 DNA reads TGTGCCAGTAGTATAGCGGAAAACGAGCAGTACTTC. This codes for CASSIAENEQYF.

In nucleotides, the CDR3 is TGCGCCAGCAGCTTGGGCAGGGCCCCAGATACGCAGTATTTT. This codes for CASSLGRAPDTQYF. The gene calls are TRBV5-1 and TRBJ2-3, with D possibly being TRBD1 (5 bases). V gave up 0 bases and J gave up 4 bases, with 9 bases separating them. CDR3 length equals 14 residues. The germline V gene has CDR1 SGHRS and CDR2 YFSETQ.

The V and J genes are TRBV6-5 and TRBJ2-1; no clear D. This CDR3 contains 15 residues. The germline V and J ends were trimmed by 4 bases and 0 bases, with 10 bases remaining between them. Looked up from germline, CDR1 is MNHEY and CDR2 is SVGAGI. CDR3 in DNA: TGTGCCAGCAGTTCCCCCCGGAGCTCCTACAATGAGCAGTTCTTC. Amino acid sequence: CASSSPRSSYNEQFF.

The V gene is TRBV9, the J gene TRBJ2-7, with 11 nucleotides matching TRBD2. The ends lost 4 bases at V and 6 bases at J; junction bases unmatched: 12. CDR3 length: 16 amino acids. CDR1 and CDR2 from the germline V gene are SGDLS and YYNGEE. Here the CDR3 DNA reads TGTGCCAGCAGCACCTTAGCGGGAGGGATATCAGCCGAGCAGTACTTC. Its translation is CASSTLAGGISAEQYF.

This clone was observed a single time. CDR3 loop: CASSFQGRGRGQDTQYF. CDR3 nucleotide sequence: TGTGCCAGCAGTTTTCAAGGTCGCGGGAGGGGCCAAGATACGCAGTATTTT. The chain uses TRBV28 and TRBJ2-3, with 9 nucleotides matching TRBD2. The CDR3 spans 17 residues. Germline CDR1 is MDHEN and CDR2 is SYDVKM. Trimming removed 3 bases from V and 5 bases from J; junction bases left unmatched: 12.

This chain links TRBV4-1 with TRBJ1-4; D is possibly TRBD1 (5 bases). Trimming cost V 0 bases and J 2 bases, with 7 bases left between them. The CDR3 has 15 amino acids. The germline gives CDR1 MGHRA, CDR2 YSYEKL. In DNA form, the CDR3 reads TGCGCCAGCAGCCAAGATCGGGGGACTAATGAAAAACTGTTTTTT. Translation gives CASSQDRGTNEKLFF.

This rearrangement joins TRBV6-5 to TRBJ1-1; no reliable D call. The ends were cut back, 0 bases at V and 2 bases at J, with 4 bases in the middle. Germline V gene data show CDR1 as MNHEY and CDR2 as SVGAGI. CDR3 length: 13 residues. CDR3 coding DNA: TGTGCCAGCAGTTACTCCCTTAACACTGAAGCTTTCTTT. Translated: CASSYSLNTEAFF.

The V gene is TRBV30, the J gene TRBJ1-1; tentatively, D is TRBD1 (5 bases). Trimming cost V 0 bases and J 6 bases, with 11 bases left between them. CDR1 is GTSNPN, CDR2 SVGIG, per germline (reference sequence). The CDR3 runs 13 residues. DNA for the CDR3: TGTGCCTGGAGTGTATCTCTGGGGGCTGAAGCTTTCTTT. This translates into CAWSVSLGAEAFF.